This TCR beta chain appears in the sequencing data of a study of blood T cell repertoires in COVID-19. Libraries were prepared by immunoSEQ multiplex PCR; TCRdb keeps only in-frame clonotypes and omits some of them. Here the sample spans 450,000 or so clones, roughly 89% being singletons. Trimming shortened V by 5 bases and J by 1 base, and 15 bases separated the two germline ends. This CDR3 region has 15 residues. Per germline, CDR1 SGHVS and CDR2 FQNEAQ. V and J are TRBV7-8 and TRBJ2-7; possibly TRBD1 for D (7 bases). This clonotype originated in a man between 18 and 35 years old with COVID-19, enrolled during active disease. Sequenced material: peripheral blood. CDR3 sequence (DNA): TGTGCCAGCAGCCGCCAGGGGGGTGGTTCCTACGAGCAGTACTTC. Its translation is CASSRQGGGSYEQYF. Full variable domain (outside the CDR3, taken from reference TRBV7-8 and TRBJ2-7): GAGVSQSPRYKVAKRGQDVALRCDPISGHVSLFWYQQALGQGPEFLTYFQNEAQLDKSGLPSDRFFAERPEGSVSTLKIQRTQQEDSAVYLCASSRQGGGSYEQYFGPGTRLTVT.